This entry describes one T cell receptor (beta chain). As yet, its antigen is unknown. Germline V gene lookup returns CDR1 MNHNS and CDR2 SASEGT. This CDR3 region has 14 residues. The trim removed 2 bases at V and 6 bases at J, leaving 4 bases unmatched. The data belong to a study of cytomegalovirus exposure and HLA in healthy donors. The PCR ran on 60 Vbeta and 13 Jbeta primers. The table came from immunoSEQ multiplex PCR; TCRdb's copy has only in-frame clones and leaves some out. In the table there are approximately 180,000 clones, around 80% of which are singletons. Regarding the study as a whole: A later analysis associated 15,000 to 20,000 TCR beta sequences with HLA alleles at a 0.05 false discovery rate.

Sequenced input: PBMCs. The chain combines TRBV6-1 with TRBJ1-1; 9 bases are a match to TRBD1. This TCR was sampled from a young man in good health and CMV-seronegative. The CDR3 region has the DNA TGTGCCAGCAGTGAACGACAGGGGGGAGCTGAAGCTTTCTTT. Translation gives CASSERQGGAEAFF.